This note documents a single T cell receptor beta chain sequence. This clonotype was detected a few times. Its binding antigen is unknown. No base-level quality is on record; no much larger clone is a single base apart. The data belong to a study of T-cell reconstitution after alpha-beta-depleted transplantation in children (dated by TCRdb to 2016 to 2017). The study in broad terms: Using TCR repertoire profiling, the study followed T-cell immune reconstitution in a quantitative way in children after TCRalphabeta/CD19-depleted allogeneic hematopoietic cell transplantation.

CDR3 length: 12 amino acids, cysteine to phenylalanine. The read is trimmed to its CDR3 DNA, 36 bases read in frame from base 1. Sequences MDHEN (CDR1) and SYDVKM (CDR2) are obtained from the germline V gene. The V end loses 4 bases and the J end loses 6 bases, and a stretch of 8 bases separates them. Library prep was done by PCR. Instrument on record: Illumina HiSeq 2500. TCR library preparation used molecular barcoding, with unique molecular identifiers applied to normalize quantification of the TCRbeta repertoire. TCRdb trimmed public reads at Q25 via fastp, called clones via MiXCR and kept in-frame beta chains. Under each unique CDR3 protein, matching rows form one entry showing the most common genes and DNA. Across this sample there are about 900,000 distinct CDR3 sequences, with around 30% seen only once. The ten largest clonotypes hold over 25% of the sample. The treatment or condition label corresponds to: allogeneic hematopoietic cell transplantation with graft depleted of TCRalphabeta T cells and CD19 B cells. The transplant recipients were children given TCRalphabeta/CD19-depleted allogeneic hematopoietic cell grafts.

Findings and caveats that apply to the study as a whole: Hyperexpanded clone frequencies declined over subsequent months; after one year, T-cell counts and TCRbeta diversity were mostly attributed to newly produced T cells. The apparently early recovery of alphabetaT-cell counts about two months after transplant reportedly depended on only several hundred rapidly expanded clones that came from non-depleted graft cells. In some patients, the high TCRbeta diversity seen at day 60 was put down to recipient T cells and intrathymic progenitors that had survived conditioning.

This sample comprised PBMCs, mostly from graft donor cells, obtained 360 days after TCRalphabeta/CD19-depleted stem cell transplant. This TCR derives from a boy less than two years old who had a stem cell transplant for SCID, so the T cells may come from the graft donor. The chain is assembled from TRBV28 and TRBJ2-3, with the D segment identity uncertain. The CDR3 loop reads CASSSDSDTQYF. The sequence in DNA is TGTGCCAGCAGTTCTGACTCGGATACGCAGTATTTT. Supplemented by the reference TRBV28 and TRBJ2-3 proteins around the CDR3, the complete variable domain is DVKVTQSSRYLVKRTGEKVFLECVQDMDHENMFWYRQDPGLGLRLIYFSYDVKMKEKGDIPEGYSVSREKKERFSLILESASTNQTSMYLCASSSDSDTQYFGPGTRLTVL.